A single sample gave rise to the 9 T cell receptor beta chains below, sequenced in a study of cytomegalovirus exposure and HLA in healthy donors. Both 60 Vbeta primers and 13 Jbeta primers went into the PCR. Produced via immunoSEQ multiplex PCR; TCRdb's table is partial and in-frame only. This table has about 140,000 clones, approximately 60% appearing once. What was sequenced was PBMCs. These receptors all come from a woman in her thirties or forties in good health and CMV-seronegative.

This clone was seen only a few times. This sequence joins TRBV4-1 and TRBJ1-2; perhaps TRBD1 as D (5 bases). Trimming left V 2 bases short and J 6 bases short, with 19 bases between. The germline V gene has CDR1 MGHRA and CDR2 YSYEKL. The CDR3 covers 16 residues. The CDR3 DNA is TGCGCCAGCAGCCAAATTACCGGGGGACCGGGCCATGGCTACACCTTC. Translating it yields CASSQITGGPGHGYTF.

The V and J genes are TRBV30 and TRBJ1-5; D may be TRBD1 (6 bases). Trimming shortened V by 0 bases and J by 4 bases, and 19 bases separated the two germline ends. The CDR3 runs 17 residues. Per germline, CDR1 GTSNPN and CDR2 SVGIG (reference sequence). CDR3 protein: CAWSVLGSKGGNQPQHF. CDR3 DNA: TGTGCCTGGAGTGTACTTGGGTCGAAAGGGGGAAATCAGCCCCAGCATTTT.

The J gene is TRBJ2-2, the V gene TRBV9; 8 bases match TRBD2. With 4 bases clipped from V and 5 bases from J, the junction kept 4 bases outside the gene matches. The V gene's germline CDR1 is SGDLS and CDR2 YYNGEE. This CDR3 region has 14 residues. The CDR3, as DNA: TGTGCCAGCAGCCCCGGGGGGGCTACCGGGGAGCTGTTTTTT. Protein product: CASSPGGATGELFF. The full variable domain, its missing parts supplied by reference TRBV9 and TRBJ2-2, is DSGVTQTPKHLITATGQRVTLRCSPRSGDLSVYWYQQSLDQGLQFLIQYYNGEERAKGNILERFSAQQFPDLHSELNLSSLELGDSALYFCASSPGGATGELFFGEGSRLTVL.

The chain recombines TRBV2 with TRBJ1-1; D is unclear. The CDR3 spans 13 residues. V was cut by 3 bases and J by 0 bases, with 5 bases left in between. Germline assignment: CDR1 SNHLY and CDR2 FYNNEI. The DNA for the CDR3 is TGTGCCAGCAGTGAGGAGATGAACACTGAAGCTTTCTTT. Its protein product is CASSEEMNTEAFF.

The J gene is TRBJ1-5, the V gene TRBV19, with 7 bases matching TRBD1. J lost 0 bases, V lost 7 bases, and 9 bases had no gene match. The CDR3 spans 16 residues. Germline lookup yields CDR1 LNHDA and CDR2 SQIVND (reference sequence). CDR3 amino acids: CASNQGGGYSNQPQHF. The CDR3 DNA is TGTGCCAGTAATCAAGGGGGCGGTTATAGCAATCAGCCCCAGCATTTT.

This sequence joins TRBV7-2 and TRBJ1-2; D remains unclear. Trimming took 3 bases from V and 2 from J, leaving 7 bases between them. The CDR3 covers 13 residues. Germline CDR1 and CDR2: SGHTA and FQGNSA. The CDR3 region has the DNA TGTGCCAGCAGCTTGGAGGGAAACTATGGCTACACCTTC. Translated, it gives CASSLEGNYGYTF.

This clone was seen a few times. The CDR3 sequence is CASSPYSSSNQPQHF. For the CDR3, the DNA is TGTGCCAGCAGCCCCTACAGCAGTAGCAATCAGCCCCAGCATTTT. This sequence joins TRBV7-2 and TRBJ1-5; D is unclear. The CDR3 covers 15 residues. V dropped 5 bases and J dropped 0 bases, with 11 bases sitting between them. Germline V gene data show CDR1 as SGHTA and CDR2 as FQGNSA.

The sample holds one count of this clone. The genes are TRBV2 and TRBJ2-7; no clear D gene. Trimming removed 1 base at V and 0 bases at J, with 10 bases between. The CDR3 totals 15 residues. CDR1 and CDR2 (germline): SNHLY, FYNNEI. The CDR3 DNA is TGTGCCAGCAGTGAAGGGGTCCCGGGCTCCTACGAGCAGTACTTC. Its translation is CASSEGVPGSYEQYF.

There are a few counts of this clone. The gene calls are TRBV2 and TRBJ2-2, with 7 positions matching TRBD1. The CDR3 has 15 amino acids. Germline CDR1 SNHLY, CDR2 FYNNEI. J was trimmed by 0 bases and V by 5 bases; bases with no gene match: 3. The CDR3 DNA reads TGTGCCAGCAGTACACAGGGGACGAACACCGGGGAGCTGTTTTTT. Residues: CASSTQGTNTGELFF.